These 5 T cell receptor beta chains originate from one sample sequenced in a study of response to subunit inactivated influenza vaccine. TCRdb re-called the RT-PCR reads with MiXCR, one entry per CDR3 protein. Among more than 600,000 distinct CDR3 sequences listed, about a fifth were seen once. The input for sequencing was PBMCs from blood, taken about 5 days after vaccination. These receptor sequences come from a man in his fifties or sixties who received an inactivated influenza vaccine.

This clonotype occurred many times. Germline and junction disagree at one end, which may indicate a read error. V and J are TRBV5-1 and TRBJ1-2, with 9 positions matching TRBD1. There are 13 residues in the CDR3. CDR1 SGHRS and CDR2 YFSETQ come from the germline V gene. This CDR3 reads CASSGTGNYGYTF. The CDR3 bases are TGTGCCAGCAGCGGGACAGGGAACTATGGCTACACCTTC. The variable domain in full, completed from reference TRBV5-1 and TRBJ1-2, reads KAGVTQTPRYLIKTRGQQVTLSCSPISGHRSVSWYQQTPGQGLQFLFEYFSETQRNKGNFPGRFSGRQFSNSRSEMNVSTLELGDSALYLCASSGTGNYGYTFGSGTRLTVV.

This clonotype was found many times. The rearrangement links TRBV29-1 to TRBJ2-2, with TRBD1 matching over 10 bases. CDR3 size: 16 residues. The germline V gene encodes CDR1 SQVTM and CDR2 ANQGSEA. The V segment lost 2 bases and the J segment 1 base; nucleotides outside the gene matches: 4. The CDR3 region has the DNA TGCAGCGTTGAAAACAGGGACAGGGGGAACACCGGGGAGCTGTTTTTT. It yields the protein CSVENRDRGNTGELFF.

This clonotype was counted between two and nine times. A read error may be the cause here, since a much bigger clone is one base away. The CDR3 coding sequence is TGCAGTGCTAGAGATGAGGAGACCCAGTACTTC. The encoded protein is CSARDEETQYF. The J gene is TRBJ2-5, the V gene TRBV20-1, with unresolved D. V lost 0 bases and J 5 bases, leaving 4 bases between the germline ends. Germline V gene sequence: CDR1 DFQATT, CDR2 SNEGSKA (reference sequence). CDR3 size: 11 residues.

The rearrangement links TRBV10-3 to TRBJ2-2; TRBD2 might be the D (6 bases). Per the germline V gene, CDR1 is ENHRY and CDR2 is SYGVKD. The length of the CDR3 is 16 residues. V gave up 0 bases and J gave up 6 bases, with 14 bases separating them. This CDR3 is CAISESMAGSPGELFF. The DNA for the CDR3 is TGTGCCATCAGTGAGTCGATGGCGGGGAGCCCCGGGGAGCTGTTTTTT.

Only a few counts were recorded for this clonotype. V is TRBV9 and J is TRBJ2-1, with 11 bases that match TRBD2. The V gene end was trimmed by 2 bases and the J gene end by 11 bases; junction bases not matched to a gene: 6. The CDR3 covers 14 residues. CDR1 and CDR2 (germline): SGDLS, YYNGEE. The CDR3 region is CASSVSSGGFKQFF. The CDR3 bases are TGTGCCAGCAGCGTTTCTAGCGGGGGGTTTAAGCAGTTCTTC.